This T cell receptor beta chain was recorded in a study of blood T cell repertoires in COVID-19. Study overall: Sources were T cells, B-cell-depleted T cells, or PBMCs; the material itself was cDNA or gDNA.

Germline CDR1 MNHNS, CDR2 SASEGT. After removal of 0 bases from V and 3 bases from J, the junction contained 3 bases not matched to a gene. This CDR3 has 15 amino acids. The authors' processing: Scientists estimated how many nucleated cells there were by amplifying reference gene primers. TCRdb's copy holds only in-frame clones and misses some; the assay was immunoSEQ multiplex PCR. That table is the source of V, J and clone size, and D and trimming were worked out from the DNA. Of tens of thousands of clones listed, around 90% were seen once; the top ten hold approximately 15%. This chain links TRBV6-1 with TRBJ2-7; 9 bases are a match to TRBD1. This sequence was found in a male donor with acute or convalescent COVID-19. The sequenced sample was peripheral blood. The CDR3 region is CASSEAGTGIYEQYF. The CDR3 DNA is TGTGCCAGCAGTGAAGCAGGGACAGGGATCTACGAGCAGTACTTC.